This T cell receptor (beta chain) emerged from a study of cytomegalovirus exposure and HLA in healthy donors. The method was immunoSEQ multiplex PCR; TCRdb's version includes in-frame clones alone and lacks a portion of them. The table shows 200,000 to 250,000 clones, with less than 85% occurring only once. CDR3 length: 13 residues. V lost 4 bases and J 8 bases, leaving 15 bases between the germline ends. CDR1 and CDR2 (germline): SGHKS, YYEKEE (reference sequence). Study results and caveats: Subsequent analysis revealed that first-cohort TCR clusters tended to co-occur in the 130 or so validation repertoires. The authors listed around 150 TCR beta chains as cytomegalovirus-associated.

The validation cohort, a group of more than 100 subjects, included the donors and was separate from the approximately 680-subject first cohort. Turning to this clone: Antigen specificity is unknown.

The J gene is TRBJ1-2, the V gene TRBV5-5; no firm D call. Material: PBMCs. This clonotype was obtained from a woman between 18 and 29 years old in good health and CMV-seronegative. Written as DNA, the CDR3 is TGTGCCAGCAGCCCGTCGGGGTCGAAGGGCTACACCTTC. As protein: CASSPSGSKGYTF.